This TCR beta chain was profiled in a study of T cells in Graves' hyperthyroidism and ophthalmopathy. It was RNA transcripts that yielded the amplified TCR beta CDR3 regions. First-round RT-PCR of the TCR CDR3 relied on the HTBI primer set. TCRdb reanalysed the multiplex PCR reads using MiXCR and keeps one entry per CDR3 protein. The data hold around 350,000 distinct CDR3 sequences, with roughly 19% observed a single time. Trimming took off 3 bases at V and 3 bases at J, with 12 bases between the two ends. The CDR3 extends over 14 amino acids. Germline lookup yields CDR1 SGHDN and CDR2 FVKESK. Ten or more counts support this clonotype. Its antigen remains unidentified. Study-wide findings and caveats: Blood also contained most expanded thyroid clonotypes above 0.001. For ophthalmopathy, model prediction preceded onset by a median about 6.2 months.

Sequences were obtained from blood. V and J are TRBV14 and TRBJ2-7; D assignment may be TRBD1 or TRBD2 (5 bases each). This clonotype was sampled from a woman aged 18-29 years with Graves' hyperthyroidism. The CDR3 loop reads CASSHYRGGYEQYF. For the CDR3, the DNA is TGTGCCAGCAGCCACTATCGGGGCGGCTACGAGCAGTACTTC.